This T cell receptor beta chain was observed in a study of early T cells in non-severe SARS-CoV-2 infection listed by TCRdb under 2021. In terms of the full investigation: TCR sequencing used bulk RNA from unsorted whole blood, so alpha and beta chains could not be paired. Findings and caveats that apply to the study as a whole: VDJdb matching was skewed toward anti-spike CD8 responses and likely underestimated virus-specific expansions, missing private and CD4 specificities.

This clonotype was detected ten times or more. Its antigen remains unidentified. No base qualities exist here, and no much larger clone lies one base off it. Set within a cohort of healthcare workers in London, UK, this nested case-control study involved weekly PCR testing of nasopharyngeal swabs along with blood sampling. Between 23 and 31 March 2020, the week of the UK lockdown, healthcare workers were enrolled and then followed up weekly for as long as 16 weeks. The library was made by 5' RACE. Sequenced on a NextSeq 500. To correct for sequencing error and PCR bias, the TCR library protocol tagged individual cDNA molecules with unique molecular identifiers. TCR alpha and beta chains were both sequenced, and the abundances of alpha and beta sequences in each sample were closely correlated with each other. The study's own analysis went as follows. Decombinator V4 was used to annotate the V gene, J gene and CDR3 of the TCR sequences. Expanded TCRs were defined as changing significantly between any two time points under a Poisson model with p below 0.0001. Abundances of TCRs were expressed as counts per million after normalisation to the total number of TCRs sequenced in each sample. VDJdb, accessed 1 November 2021, was searched for CMV, EBV and SARS-CoV-2 annotated TCRs, with TCRs annotated for multiple antigens excluded. TCRdb reanalyzed the raw reads on its own, using fastp at Q25 for trimming and MiXCR for clone calling, and kept in-frame beta chains. Here each entry gathers all rows of one CDR3 protein and keeps the most common genes and DNA. Clone size and V and J calls follow TCRdb, not the original study. Across this sample there are 70,000 or so distinct CDR3 sequences, with approximately 12% seen only once. 1.3% of the sample is held by the ten biggest clonotypes.

The receptor comes from an adult who was a healthcare worker with PCR-confirmed SARS-CoV-2 infection or an uninfected control (not recorded which). The source material was whole blood.

The DNA is TGCAGTGCTTCTGTCGAGTACCCCAATGAGCAGTTCTTC. This gives the protein CSASVEYPNEQFF. The rearranged segments are TRBV20-1 and TRBJ2-1, with the D gene call left open. CDR1 and CDR2 (DFQATT, SNEGSKA) derive from the germline V gene (reference sequence). Including the terminal cysteine and phenylalanine, the CDR3 comprises 13 residues. CDR3 DNA only is kept here, 39 bases in frame from base 1. V drops 5 bases and J drops 6 bases, leaving 14 bases in between.